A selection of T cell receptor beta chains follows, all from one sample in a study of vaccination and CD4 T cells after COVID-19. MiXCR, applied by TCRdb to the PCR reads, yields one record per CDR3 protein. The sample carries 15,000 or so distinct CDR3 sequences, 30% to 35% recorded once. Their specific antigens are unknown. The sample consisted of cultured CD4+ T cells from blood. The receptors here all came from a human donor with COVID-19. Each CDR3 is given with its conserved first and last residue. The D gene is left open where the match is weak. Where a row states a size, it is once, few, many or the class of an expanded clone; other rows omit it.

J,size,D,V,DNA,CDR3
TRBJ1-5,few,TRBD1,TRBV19,TGTGCCAGTAGTGAAACCGGGACAGGGGTAAGAAATCAGCCCCAGCATTTT,CASSETGTGVRNQPQHF
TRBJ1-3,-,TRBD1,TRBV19,TGTGCCAGTAGTCCACTGGGACAGGGAACTGGAAACACCATATATTTT,CASSPLGQGTGNTIYF
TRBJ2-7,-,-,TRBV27,TGTGCCAGCAGTTTAGAAGGGGCGACCACCTACGAGCAGTACTTC,CASSLEGATTYEQYF
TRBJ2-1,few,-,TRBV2,TGTGCCAGCAGCGGCCGGGATGAGCAGTTCTTC,CASSGRDEQFF
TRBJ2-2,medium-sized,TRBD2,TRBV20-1,TGCAGTGCTAGAGTGAAGGTAGCGGGGGGGCCGGGGAACACCGGGGAGCTGTTTTTT,CSARVKVAGGPGNTGELFF
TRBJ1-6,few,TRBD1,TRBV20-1,TGCAGTGCTAAAAACGTCCCAGGGGGATCTTCACCCCTCCACTTT,CSAKNVPGGSSPLHF
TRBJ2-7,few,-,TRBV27,TGTGCCAGCAGTTTCCCTACTGGAGAGCAGTACTTC,CASSFPTGEQYF
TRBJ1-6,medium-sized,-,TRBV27,TGTGCCAGCAGTTTAACCTCCGAGGGCCGGACCCTCCACTTT,CASSLTSEGRTLHF
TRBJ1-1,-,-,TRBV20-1,TGCAGTGCTAGAGTTGCAGGGAACACTGAAGCTTTCTTT,CSARVAGNTEAFF
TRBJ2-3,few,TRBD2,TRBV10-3,TGTGCCATCAGGGAAGTCAGCGGGGGTATAACAGATACGCAGTATTTT,CAIREVSGGITDTQYF
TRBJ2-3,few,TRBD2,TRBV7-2,TGTGCCAGCAGCTCGCCGACCGGGACTAGCCGCACAGATACGCAGTATTTT,CASSSPTGTSRTDTQYF
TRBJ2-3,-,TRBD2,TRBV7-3,TGTGCCAGCAGCTCCAGCGGGGGTCCAGATACGCAGTATTTT,CASSSSGGPDTQYF
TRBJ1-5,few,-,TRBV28,TGTGCCAGCAGCCCCCCGGGGGGGACAAATCAGCCCCAGCATTTT,CASSPPGGTNQPQHF
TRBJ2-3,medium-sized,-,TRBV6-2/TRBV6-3,TGTGCGGCGGGGCGGGGACCTAGCACAGATACGCAGTATTTT,CAAGRGPSTDTQYF
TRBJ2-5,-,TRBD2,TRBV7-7,TGTGCTAGCAGCTTAGCTCGGGCTAGCGGGGGGCAAGAGACCCAGTACTTC,CASSLARASGGQETQYF
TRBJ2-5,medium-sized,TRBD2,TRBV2,TGTGCCAGCAGCAACCTAGCGGGGGCCGCCGCGACCCAGTACTTC,CASSNLAGAAATQYF
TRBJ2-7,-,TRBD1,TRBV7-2,TGTGCCAGCAGCTTAGAACAGGGGGCTTACGAGCAGTACTTC,CASSLEQGAYEQYF
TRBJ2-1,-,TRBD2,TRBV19,TGTGCCAGTAGCAGGACTAGCGGGGGCTACAATGAGCAGTTCTTC,CASSRTSGGYNEQFF
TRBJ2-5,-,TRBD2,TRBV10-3,TGTGCCACAGGGGATGAACTAGCGGGGTACCAAGAGACCCAGTACTTC,CATGDELAGYQETQYF
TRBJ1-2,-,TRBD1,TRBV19,TGTGCCAGTAGTATAGATTCAGGGGGCAACTATGGCTACACCTTC,CASSIDSGGNYGYTF
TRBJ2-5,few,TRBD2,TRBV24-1,TGTGCCACCAGTGATCCTAGACTAGCGGGGGTGGGGACCCAGTACTTC,CATSDPRLAGVGTQYF
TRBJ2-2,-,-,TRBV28,TGTGCCAGCAAGGCCGGGGAGCTGTTTTTT,CASKAGELFF
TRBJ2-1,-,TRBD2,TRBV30,TGTGCCTGGAGTGTCCTAGCGGGGGGCAACAATGAGCAGTTCTTC,CAWSVLAGGNNEQFF
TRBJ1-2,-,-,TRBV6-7,TGTGCCAGCAGTTACTCCGGACAGACTACTTTCTGCTCGTTCGATCCCCACTATGGCTACACCTTC,CASSYSGQTTFCSFDPHYGYTF
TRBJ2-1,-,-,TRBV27,TGTGCCAGCAGTTTAAGGGATCTTTCGGGGTGGGATGAGCAGTTCTTC,CASSLRDLSGWDEQFF
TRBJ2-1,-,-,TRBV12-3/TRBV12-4,TGTGCCACCTCGACAGTGTTTGAGCAGTTCTTC,CATSTVFEQFF
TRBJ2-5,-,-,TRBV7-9,TGTGCCAGCAGCTTAGCTGCAGGGGTATCCGAGACCCAGTACTTC,CASSLAAGVSETQYF
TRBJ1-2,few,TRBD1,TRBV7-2,TGTGCCAGCAGCTTAGACAGGGGGTCCTATGGCTACACCTTC,CASSLDRGSYGYTF
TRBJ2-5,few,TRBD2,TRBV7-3,TGTGCCAGCAGCTTATTGGGGGGGCAAGAGACCCAGTACTTC,CASSLLGGQETQYF
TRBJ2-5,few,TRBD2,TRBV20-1,TGCAGTGCTGGGAGACTAGCGGGGGTAGGAGAGACCCAGTACTTC,CSAGRLAGVGETQYF
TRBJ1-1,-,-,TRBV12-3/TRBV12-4,TGTGCCAGCAGTTTCCGGGACACTGAAGCTTTCTTT,CASSFRDTEAFF
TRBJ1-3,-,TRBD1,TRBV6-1,TGTGCCAGCAGTGACGACAGGGGGGTTGGAAACACCATATATTTT,CASSDDRGVGNTIYF
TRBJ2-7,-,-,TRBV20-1,TGCAGTGCTGAGACAGGTTCGAGCTACGAGCAGTACTTC,CSAETGSSYEQYF
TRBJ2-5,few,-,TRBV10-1,TGCGCCAGCAGTCCCACACGGGGAGAGACCCAGTACTTC,CASSPTRGETQYF
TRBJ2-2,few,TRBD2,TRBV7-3,TGTGCCAGCAGCTTCGGGGGGGGCAAGATACCCGGGGAGCTGTTTTTT,CASSFGGGKIPGELFF
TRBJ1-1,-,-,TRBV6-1,TGTGCCAGCAGCGAATCACGGACGGGGAACACTGAAGCTTTCTTT,CASSESRTGNTEAFF
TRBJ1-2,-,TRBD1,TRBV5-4,TGTGCCAGCAGCTCCACCGGGACAGGTCTTGGCTACACCTTC,CASSSTGTGLGYTF
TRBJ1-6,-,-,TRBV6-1,TGTGCCAGCAGTATACAGGGAGGCAATTCACCCCTCCACTTT,CASSIQGGNSPLHF
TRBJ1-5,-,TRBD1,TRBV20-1,TGCAGCGTTCGGACAGGGACAGGCAATCAGCCCCAGCATTTT,CSVRTGTGNQPQHF
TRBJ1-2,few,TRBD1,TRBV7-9,TGTGCCAGCAGCACCACTGACAGGGGGCTAAGCTATGGCTACACCTTC,CASSTTDRGLSYGYTF
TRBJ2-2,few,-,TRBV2,TGTGCCAGCAGTGTAGCAGAGATCGGCGGGGAGCTGTTTTTT,CASSVAEIGGELFF
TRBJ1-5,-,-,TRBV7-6,TGTGCCAGCAGCTTAGGGGTTGATCAGCCCCAGCATTTT,CASSLGVDQPQHF
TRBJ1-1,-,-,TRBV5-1,TGCGCCAGCAGCTCCCGTGAGGGGGGTTACACTGAAGCTTTCTTT,CASSSREGGYTEAFF
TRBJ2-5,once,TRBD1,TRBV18,TGTGCCAGCTCACTAACGTTGGGACAGGGATCCGAGACCCAGTACTTC,CASSLTLGQGSETQYF
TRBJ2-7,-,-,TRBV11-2,TGTGCCAGCAGATCCGTCAGGGGTTTGGTGGGGGAGCAGTACTTC,CASRSVRGLVGEQYF
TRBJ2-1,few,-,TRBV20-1,TGCAGTGCCACAAATTCTATTCTGAATGAGCAGTTCTTC,CSATNSILNEQFF
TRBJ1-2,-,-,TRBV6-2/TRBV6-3,TGTGCCAGCAGTACCGCCGGAGTCTATGGCTACACCTTC,CASSTAGVYGYTF
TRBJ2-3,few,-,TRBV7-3,TGTGCCAGCAGCCTAGCAGATACGCAGTATTTT,CASSLADTQYF
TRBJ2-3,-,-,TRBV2,TGTGCCAGCAGTGGGCTAGCAGGAGATACGCAGTATTTT,CASSGLAGDTQYF
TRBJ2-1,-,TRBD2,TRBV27,TGTGTCAGCAGTTTAAACCTGGCGGGAGCAAACAATGAGCAGTTCTTC,CVSSLNLAGANNEQFF